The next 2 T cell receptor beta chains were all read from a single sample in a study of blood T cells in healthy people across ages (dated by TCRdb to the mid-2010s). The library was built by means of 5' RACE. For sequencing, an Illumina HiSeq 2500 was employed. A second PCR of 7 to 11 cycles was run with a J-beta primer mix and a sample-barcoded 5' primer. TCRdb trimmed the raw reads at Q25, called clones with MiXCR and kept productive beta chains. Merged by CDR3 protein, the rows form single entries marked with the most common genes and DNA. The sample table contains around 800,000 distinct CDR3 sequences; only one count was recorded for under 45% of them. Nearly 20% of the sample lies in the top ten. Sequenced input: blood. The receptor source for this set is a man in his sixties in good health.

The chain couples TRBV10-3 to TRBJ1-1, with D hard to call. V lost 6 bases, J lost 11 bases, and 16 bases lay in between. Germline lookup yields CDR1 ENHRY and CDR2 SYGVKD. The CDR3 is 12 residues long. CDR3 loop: CAISDLGSEAFF. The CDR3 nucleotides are TGTGCCATCAGCGATCTGGGTTCAGAGGCTTTCTTT.

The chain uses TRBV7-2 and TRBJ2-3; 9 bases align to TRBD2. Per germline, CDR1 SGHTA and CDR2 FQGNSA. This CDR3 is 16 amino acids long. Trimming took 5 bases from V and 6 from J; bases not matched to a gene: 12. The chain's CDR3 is CASSPMVAGAGDTQYF. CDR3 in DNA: TGTGCCAGCAGCCCCATGGTAGCGGGGGCGGGGGATACGCAGTATTTT.